Listed here are 28 T cell receptor beta chains from one sample, sequenced in a study of STAT5B mutations in CD4+ large granular lymphocyte leukemia. Generated by immunoSEQ multiplex PCR, the TCRdb table keeps only in-frame clones and is missing some. Here the sample spans some 35,000 clones, about three quarters being singletons. Sequencing input: CD4+ T cells from blood buffy coats. Receptors originate from a human donor in good health.

V usage is TRBV27 and J usage is TRBJ1-2; the match to TRBD1 covers 8 bases. The CDR3 runs to 15 residues. Looked up from germline, CDR1 is MNHEY and CDR2 is SMNVEV (reference sequence). Germline trimming cut 5 bases from V and 1 base from J; bases unmatched to any gene: 6. This chain's CDR3 is CASSLGQGFNYGYTF. For the CDR3, the DNA is TGTGCCAGCAGTCTCGGACAGGGATTTAACTATGGCTACACCTTC.

The rearrangement joins TRBV5-6 to TRBJ1-2, with no clear D. There are 15 residues in the CDR3. Trimming took off 0 bases at V and 1 base at J, with 10 bases between the two ends. Germline V gene lookup returns CDR1 SGHDT and CDR2 YYEEEE. The CDR3 is CASSLVSGVNYGYTF. DNA for the CDR3: TGTGCCAGCAGCTTGGTCTCCGGGGTTAACTATGGCTACACCTTC. The full variable domain, with the rest looked up from reference TRBV5-6 and TRBJ1-2, is DAGVTQSPTHLIKTRGQQVTLRCSPKSGHDTVSWYQQALGQGPQFIFQYYEEEERQRGNFPDRFSGHQFPNYSSELNVNALLLGDSALYLCASSLVSGVNYGYTFGSGTRLTVV.

Written as DNA, the CDR3 is TGCAGCGTTGAAGCCGGGACCCCGAGCACAGATACGCAGTATTTT. Encoded protein: CSVEAGTPSTDTQYF. The chain couples TRBV29-1 to TRBJ2-3; D is tentatively TRBD1 or TRBD2 (5 bases each). V lost 1 base, J lost 0 bases, and 11 bases lay in between. CDR3 length: 15 amino acids. Germline V lookup: CDR1 SQVTM, CDR2 ANQGSEA.

This clone was counted a few times. The rearrangement links TRBV6-6 to TRBJ1-1; the D is unclear. The CDR3 is 12 residues long. The germline V and J ends were trimmed by 5 bases and 3 bases, with 7 bases remaining between them. Germline loops: CDR1 MNHNY, CDR2 SVGAGI (reference sequence). CDR3 protein: CASSQEYTEAFF. In DNA, the CDR3 is TGTGCCAGCAGTCAGGAGTACACTGAAGCTTTCTTT.

This chain uses TRBV7-2 with TRBJ2-7; TRBD2 aligns across 14 bases. V trimming: 5 bases; J trimming: 5 bases; junction bases outside the gene matches: 8. The CDR3 runs to 16 residues. The V gene's germline CDR1 is SGHTA and CDR2 FQGNSA. The CDR3 DNA is TGTGCCAGCAGCCCCGGACTAGCGGGAGGATCCCACGAGCAGTACTTC. It codes for CASSPGLAGGSHEQYF. The whole variable domain, filled in from reference TRBV7-2 and TRBJ2-7, reads GAGVSQSPSNKVTEKGKDVELRCDPISGHTALYWYRQSLGQGLEFLIYFQGNSAPDKSGLPSDRFSAERTGGSVSTLTIQRTQQEDSAVYLCASSPGLAGGSHEQYFGPGTRLTVT.

The rearrangement links TRBV14 to TRBJ1-2; D remains ambiguous. V was shortened by 1 base and J by 3 bases, with 12 bases between the two germline ends. Germline V gene lookup returns CDR1 SGHDN and CDR2 FVKESK. The CDR3 sequence is 15 residues long. The CDR3 DNA is TGTGCCAGCAGCCAAGTAGATCGGGTTGACTATGGCTACACCTTC. As protein: CASSQVDRVDYGYTF.

This clone was seen more than once but under ten times. The CDR3: CASSQRTANTEAFF. The CDR3 DNA reads as TGTGCCAGCAGCCAGCGGACAGCGAACACTGAAGCTTTCTTT. This sequence joins TRBV5-4 and TRBJ1-1, with D perhaps TRBD1 (6 bases). CDR1 and CDR2 (germline): SGHNT, YYREEE (reference sequence). V lost 4 bases to trimming and J lost 1 base, with 11 bases between them. There are 14 residues in the CDR3.

This clone was seen once. V is TRBV6-1 and J is TRBJ2-2; D call uncertain. Trimming pared 5 bases from V and 8 bases from J, leaving 12 bases between. Germline V gene lookup returns CDR1 MNHNS and CDR2 SASEGT. CDR3 length: 13 residues. CDR3 DNA: TGTGCCAGCAGTTCCCGGAGAGAGGGGGAGCTGTTTTTT. Its protein product is CASSSRREGELFF.

In its sample, this clone was seen once. The rearrangement uses TRBV27 and TRBJ2-7; the match to TRBD1 covers 8 bases. Trimming at V came to 6 bases and at J to 4 bases, leaving 11 bases not matched to a gene. Germline CDR1 reads MNHEY; CDR2 reads SMNVEV (reference sequence). The CDR3 length is 15 residues. CDR3 sequence: CASRAGQGRMYEQYF. CDR3 DNA: TGTGCCAGCAGAGCCGGACAGGGACGAATGTACGAGCAGTACTTC.

This clone was counted only a few times. CDR3 loop: CASSLARDRAHEQYF. The DNA of the CDR3 is TGCGCCAGCAGCTTGGCCCGGGACAGGGCCCACGAGCAGTACTTC. The chain joins TRBV5-1 to TRBJ2-7; 9 positions agree with TRBD1. The ends lost 0 bases at V and 5 bases at J; junction bases unmatched: 6. Germline values: CDR1 SGHRS, CDR2 YFSETQ. This CDR3 has 15 amino acids.

Here the CDR3 reads CAWRPGTGGGYTF. The CDR3 nucleotides are TGTGCCTGGAGACCGGGGACAGGGGGAGGCTACACCTTC. The chain links TRBV30 to TRBJ1-2; 11 bases are shared with TRBD1. The CDR3 has 13 residues. CDR1 and CDR2 (germline): GTSNPN, SVGIG (reference sequence). V shed 3 bases, J shed 8 bases, and the junction held 5 bases outside the gene matches.

The J gene is TRBJ1-2, the V gene TRBV27, with TRBD1 identical over 9 bases. Germline trimming cut 2 bases from V and 5 bases from J; bases unmatched to any gene: 12. Germline CDR1 is MNHEY and CDR2 is SMNVEV (reference sequence). The CDR3 runs to 17 residues. The CDR3 DNA reads TGTGCCAGCAGTTTACCGCCTACAGGGGGCGCCGGATATGGCTACACCTTC. Protein: CASSLPPTGGAGYGYTF.

This chain uses TRBV6-5 with TRBJ2-5, with D perhaps matching TRBD2 (5 bases). With the DNA end fitting TRBJ2-7 better, the J assignment may be wrong. Germline-derived CDR1 and CDR2 are MNHEY and SVGAGI. This CDR3 is 14 amino acids long. The CDR3: CASSPSTGTYEQYF. CDR3 nucleotides: TGTGCCAGCAGCCCTTCCACCGGGACCTACGAGCAGTACTTC.

This clone was seen once. The chain has TRBV5-4 and TRBJ1-2; weak D call: TRBD1 (5 bases). Germline V lookup: CDR1 SGHNT, CDR2 YYREEE (reference sequence). V was pared by 4 bases and J by 7 bases, with 17 bases between. CDR3 size: 14 residues. In DNA, the CDR3 is TGTGCCAGCAGCCAGGGTTGGGAAGAGGGTGGCTACACCTTC. Translated, it gives CASSQGWEEGGYTF. Supplemented by reference TRBV5-4 and TRBJ1-2, the full variable domain reads ETGVTQSPTHLIKTRGQQVTLRCSSQSGHNTVSWYQQALGQGPQFIFQYYREEENGRGNFPPRFSGLQFPNYSSELNVNALELDDSALYLCASSQGWEEGGYTFGSGTRLTVV.

The chain links TRBV9 to TRBJ2-3, with D uncertain. The germline CDR1 and CDR2 sequences are SGDLS and YYNGEE. V was cut by 0 bases and J by 4 bases, with 12 bases left in between. This CDR3 has 15 residues. This CDR3 is CASSVVGRPADTQYF. The CDR3, as DNA: TGTGCCAGCAGCGTAGTCGGCCGACCGGCAGATACGCAGTATTTT.

CDR3: CASSLGYSNQPQHF. The DNA for the CDR3 is TGTGCCAGCAGCTTAGGTTATAGCAATCAGCCCCAGCATTTT. V usage is TRBV7-6 and J usage is TRBJ1-5; D call uncertain. CDR3 length: 14 residues. Trimming took 1 base from V and 0 from J, leaving 4 bases between them. Germline CDR1 SGHVS, CDR2 FNYEAQ.

The chain recombines TRBV7-2 with TRBJ2-7; TRBD1 is a possible D gene (6 bases). Trimming left V 2 bases short and J 3 bases short, with 11 bases between. Germline CDR1 reads SGHTA; CDR2 reads FQGNSA. The CDR3 sequence is 14 residues long. CDR3: CASSLSGRGYEQYF. The CDR3 nucleotides read TGTGCCAGCAGCTTAAGCGGCAGGGGCTACGAGCAGTACTTC.

The gene calls are TRBV18 and TRBJ2-7, with a weak D call TRBD2 (5 bases). Per germline, CDR1 KGHSH and CDR2 LQKENI. This CDR3 has 13 amino acids. The V gene lost 4 bases and the J gene lost 3 bases, with 10 bases spanning the gap. Here the CDR3 DNA reads TGTGCCAGCTCACTAGGACTGGACTACGAGCAGTACTTC. It specifies CASSLGLDYEQYF.

This sequence joins TRBV11-2 and TRBJ2-2; TRBD2 matches 11 bases. CDR3 size: 17 residues. Per the germline V gene, CDR1 is SGHAT and CDR2 is FQNNGV. V dropped 1 base and J dropped 3; count of bases not matched to a gene: 4. CDR3 sequence reads: CASSLGPGLADTGELFF. CDR3 sequence (DNA): TGTGCCAGCAGCTTAGGGCCGGGACTAGCGGACACCGGGGAGCTGTTTTTT.

The V gene is TRBV5-8, the J gene TRBJ2-1; D unresolved. Per germline, CDR1 SGHTS and CDR2 YDEGEE. Trimming stripped 2 bases from V and 8 bases from J, with 11 bases between. The CDR3 length is 13 residues. The CDR3 DNA reads as TGTGCCAGCAGCTTTCAGGTCGCCCATGAGCAGTTCTTC. Amino acid sequence: CASSFQVAHEQFF.

In this sample, this clone turned up a few times. V usage is TRBV7-8 and J usage is TRBJ1-3; D gene ambiguous. Germline lookup yields CDR1 SGHVS and CDR2 FQNEAQ. This CDR3 comprises 14 residues. V lost 1 base and J 4 bases, leaving 8 bases between the germline ends. The DNA for the CDR3 is TGTGCCAGCAGCTTAGACTATCGGGGAAACACCATATATTTT. Translation: CASSLDYRGNTIYF.

The chain is built from TRBV19 and TRBJ2-6; perhaps TRBD1 as D (7 bases). The V gene lost 0 bases and the J gene lost 0 bases, with 15 bases spanning the gap. The CDR3 contains 19 residues. Germline lookup yields CDR1 LNHDA and CDR2 SQIVND (reference sequence). As DNA, the CDR3 is TGTGCCAGTAGTATAGATCCTCGACAGGGAGGCTCTGGGGCCAACGTCCTGACTTTC. It is translated as CASSIDPRQGGSGANVLTF. The variable domain in full, with the rest retrieved from reference TRBV19 and TRBJ2-6, is DGGITQSPKYLFRKEGQNVTLSCEQNLNHDAMYWYRQDPGQGLRLIYYSQIVNDFQKGDIAEGYSVSREKKESFPLTVTSAQKNPTAFYLCASSIDPRQGGSGANVLTFGAGSRLTVL.

This sequence joins TRBV5-5 and TRBJ1-4, with a tentative D call TRBD1 (5 bases). Trimming removed 0 bases at V and 0 bases at J, with 6 bases between. This CDR3 has 15 amino acids. Germline V gene sequence: CDR1 SGHKS, CDR2 YYEKEE (reference sequence). DNA for the CDR3: TGTGCCAGCAGCTTGGGACAGACAACTAATGAAAAACTGTTTTTT. Its protein is CASSLGQTTNEKLFF. The full variable domain, in which reference TRBV5-5 and TRBJ1-4 provide the parts outside the CDR3, is DAGVTQSPTHLIKTRGQQVTLRCSPISGHKSVSWYQQVLGQGPQFIFQYYEKEERGRGNFPDRFSARQFPNYSSELNVNALLLGDSALYLCASSLGQTTNEKLFFGSGTQLSVL.

This clone showed up just once. The J gene is TRBJ2-3, the V gene TRBV5-4; 10 bases align to TRBD2. Germline CDR1 SGHNT, CDR2 YYREEE (reference sequence). The CDR3 sequence is 15 residues long. The junction had 4 bases not matched to a gene; V was cut back by 5 bases and J by 1 base. CDR3 in amino acids: CASSPGTSGTDTQYF. DNA for the CDR3: TGTGCCAGCAGTCCCGGGACTAGCGGCACAGATACGCAGTATTTT.

This clone was seen just once. The CDR3 spells CASSLAPGQGAGTQYF. The CDR3 region has the DNA TGTGCCAGCAGCTTAGCCCCGGGACAGGGGGCAGGGACCCAGTACTTC. The chain employs TRBV7-9 and TRBJ2-5, with 12 bases identical to TRBD1. Germline V gene lookup returns CDR1 SEHNR and CDR2 FQNEAQ (reference sequence). The CDR3 covers 16 residues. The J segment lost 7 bases and the V segment lost 0 bases, leaving 6 bases of the junction unmatched.

The rearrangement joins TRBV19 to TRBJ1-1; weak D call: TRBD1 (6 bases). The length of the CDR3 is 12 residues. The germline V gene has CDR1 LNHDA and CDR2 SQIVND (reference sequence). V gave up 6 bases and J gave up 4 bases, with 9 bases separating them. Written as DNA, the CDR3 is TGTGCCAGTAGGCAACAGGGCACTGAAGCTTTCTTT. Its translation is CASRQQGTEAFF.

This rearrangement joins TRBV9 to TRBJ1-6; D call uncertain. V shed 0 bases and J shed 7 bases, with 8 bases lying between them. Per the germline V gene, CDR1 is SGDLS and CDR2 is YYNGEE. The CDR3 extends over 14 amino acids. CDR3: CASSVAAANSPLHF. DNA for the CDR3: TGTGCCAGCAGCGTAGCGGCAGCAAATTCACCCCTCCACTTT.

V usage is TRBV6-5 and J usage is TRBJ2-7, with a weak D call TRBD2 (5 bases). In germline, CDR1 is MNHEY, CDR2 SVGAGI. The V gene lost 6 bases and the J gene lost 0 bases, with 12 bases spanning the gap. The CDR3 spans 14 residues. CDR3 protein: CASRTTPSSYEQYF. The CDR3 DNA reads as TGTGCCAGCAGGACTACCCCAAGCTCCTACGAGCAGTACTTC.